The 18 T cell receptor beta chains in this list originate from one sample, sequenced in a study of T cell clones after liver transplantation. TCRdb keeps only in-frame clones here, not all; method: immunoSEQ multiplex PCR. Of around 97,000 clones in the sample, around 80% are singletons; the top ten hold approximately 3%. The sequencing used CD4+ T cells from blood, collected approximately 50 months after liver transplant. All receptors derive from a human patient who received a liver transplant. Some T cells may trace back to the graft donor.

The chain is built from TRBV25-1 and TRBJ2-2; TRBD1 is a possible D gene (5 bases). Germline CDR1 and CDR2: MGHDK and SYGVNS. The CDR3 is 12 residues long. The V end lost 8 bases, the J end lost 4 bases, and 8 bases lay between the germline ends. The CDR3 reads CASRQITGELFF. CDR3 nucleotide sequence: TGTGCCAGCCGACAGATCACCGGGGAGCTGTTTTTT.

The CDR3 nucleotides read TGTGCCAGCAGTTCTCGACAGGGCCGTAATGAAAAACTGTTTTTT. It encodes CASSSRQGRNEKLFF. This chain connects TRBV28 to TRBJ1-4, with TRBD1 identical over 7 bases. V shed 4 bases, J shed 4 bases, and the junction held 6 bases outside the gene matches. The CDR3 is 15 residues long. Germline V CDR1 and CDR2: MDHEN, SYDVKM.

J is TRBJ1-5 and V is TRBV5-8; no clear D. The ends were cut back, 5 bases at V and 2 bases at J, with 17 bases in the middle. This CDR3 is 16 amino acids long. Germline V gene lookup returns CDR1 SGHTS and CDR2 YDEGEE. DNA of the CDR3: TGTGCCAGCAGTCATTCATTGGGAGGTGGCAATCAGCCCCAGCATTTT. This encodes CASSHSLGGGNQPQHF.

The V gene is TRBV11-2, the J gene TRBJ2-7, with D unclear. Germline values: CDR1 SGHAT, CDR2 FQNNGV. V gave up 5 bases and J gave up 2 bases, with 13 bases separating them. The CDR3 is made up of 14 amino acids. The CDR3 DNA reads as TGTGCCAGCAGCGCGGCAACCAGAACCTACGAGCAGTACTTC. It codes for CASSAATRTYEQYF.

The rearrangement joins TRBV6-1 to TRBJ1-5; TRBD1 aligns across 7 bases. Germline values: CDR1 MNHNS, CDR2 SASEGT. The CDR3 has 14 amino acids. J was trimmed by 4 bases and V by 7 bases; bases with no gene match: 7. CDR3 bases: TGTGCCAGCACTCCTGGGGGACAGAATCAGCCCCAGCATTTT. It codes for CASTPGGQNQPQHF.

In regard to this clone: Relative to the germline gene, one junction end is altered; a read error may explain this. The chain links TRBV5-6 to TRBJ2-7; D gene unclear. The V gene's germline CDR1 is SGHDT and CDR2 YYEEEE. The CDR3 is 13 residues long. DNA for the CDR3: TGTGCCACCAGCAGAGGACCAGCCTACGAGCAGTACTTC. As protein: CATSRGPAYEQYF.

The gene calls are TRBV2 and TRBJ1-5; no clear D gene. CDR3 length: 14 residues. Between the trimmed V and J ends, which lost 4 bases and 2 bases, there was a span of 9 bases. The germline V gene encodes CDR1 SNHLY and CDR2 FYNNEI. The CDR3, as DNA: TGTGCCAGCAGTGTGGCGACGGGCAATCAGCCCCAGCATTTT. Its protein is CASSVATGNQPQHF.

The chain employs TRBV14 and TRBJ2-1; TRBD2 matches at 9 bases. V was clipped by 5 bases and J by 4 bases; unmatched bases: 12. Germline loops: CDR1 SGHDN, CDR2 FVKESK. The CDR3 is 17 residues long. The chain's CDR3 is CASSVRRASGTYNEQFF. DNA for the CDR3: TGTGCCAGCAGCGTCAGGCGGGCTAGCGGGACTTACAATGAGCAGTTCTTC.

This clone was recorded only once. This CDR3 reads CASSYSNQYAGELFF. In DNA, the CDR3 is TGTGCCAGCAGTTACTCGAACCAGTACGCCGGGGAGCTGTTTTTT. The chain uses TRBV6-5 and TRBJ2-2, with no clear D. The CDR3 contains 15 residues. Germline assignment: CDR1 MNHEY and CDR2 SVGAGI. Trimming removed 0 bases at V and 6 bases at J, with 11 bases between.

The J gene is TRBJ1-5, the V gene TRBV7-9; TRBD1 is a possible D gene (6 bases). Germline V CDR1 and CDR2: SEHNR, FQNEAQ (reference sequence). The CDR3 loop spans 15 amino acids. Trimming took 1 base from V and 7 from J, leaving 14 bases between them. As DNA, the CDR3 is TGTGCCAGCAGCTTAGATGTGGGGGCTGGCCAGCCCCAGCATTTT. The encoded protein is CASSLDVGAGQPQHF.

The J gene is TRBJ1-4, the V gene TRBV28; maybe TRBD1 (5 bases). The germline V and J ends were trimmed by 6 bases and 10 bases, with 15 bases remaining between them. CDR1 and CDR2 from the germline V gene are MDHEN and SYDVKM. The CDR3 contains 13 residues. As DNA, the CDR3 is TGTGCCAGCAGGGTAGGAGGAGGGGTAAAACTGTTTTTT. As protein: CASRVGGGVKLFF.

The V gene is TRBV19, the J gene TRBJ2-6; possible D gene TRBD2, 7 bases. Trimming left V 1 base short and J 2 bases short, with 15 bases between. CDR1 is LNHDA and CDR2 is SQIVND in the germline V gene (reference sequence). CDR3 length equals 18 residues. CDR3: CASSIGTGRVAGANVLTF. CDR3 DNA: TGTGCCAGTAGTATAGGAACAGGGAGGGTCGCTGGGGCCAACGTCCTGACTTTC.

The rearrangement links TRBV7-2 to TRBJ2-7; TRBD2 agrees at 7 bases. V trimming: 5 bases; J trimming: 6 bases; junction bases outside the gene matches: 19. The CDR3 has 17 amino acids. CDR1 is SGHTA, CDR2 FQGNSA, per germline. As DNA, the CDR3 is TGTGCCAGCAGCCCCAATGGGGGGAGGGTAGGGCTCGCCGAGCAGTACTTC. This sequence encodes CASSPNGGRVGLAEQYF.

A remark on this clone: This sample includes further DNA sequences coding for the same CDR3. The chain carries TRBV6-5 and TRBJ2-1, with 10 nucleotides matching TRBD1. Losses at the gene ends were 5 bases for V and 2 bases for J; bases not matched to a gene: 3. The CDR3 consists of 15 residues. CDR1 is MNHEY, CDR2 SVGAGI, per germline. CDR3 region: CASSPTGGPYNEQFF. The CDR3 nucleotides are TGTGCCAGCAGTCCGACAGGGGGCCCCTACAATGAGCAGTTCTTC.

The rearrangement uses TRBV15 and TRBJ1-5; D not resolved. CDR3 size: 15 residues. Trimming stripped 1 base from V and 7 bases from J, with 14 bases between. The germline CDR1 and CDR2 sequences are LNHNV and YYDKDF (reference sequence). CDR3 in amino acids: CATSRVPGAGQPQHF. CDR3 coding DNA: TGTGCCACCAGCAGAGTTCCGGGAGCGGGCCAGCCCCAGCATTTT.

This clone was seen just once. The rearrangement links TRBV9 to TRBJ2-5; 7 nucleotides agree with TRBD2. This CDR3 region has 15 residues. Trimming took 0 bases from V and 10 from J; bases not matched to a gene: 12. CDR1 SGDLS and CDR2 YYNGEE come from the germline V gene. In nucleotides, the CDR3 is TGTGCCAGCAGCGTAGCGGGCGGCCTGGGAGGGAGCCAGTACTTC. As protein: CASSVAGGLGGSQYF.

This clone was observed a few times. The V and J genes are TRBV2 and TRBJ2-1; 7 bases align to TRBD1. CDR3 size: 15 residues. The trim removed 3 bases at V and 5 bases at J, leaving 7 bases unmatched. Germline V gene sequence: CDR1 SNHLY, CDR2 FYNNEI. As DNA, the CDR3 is TGTGCCAGCAGTGACCAGACAGGGAGACACAATGAGCAGTTCTTC. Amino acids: CASSDQTGRHNEQFF.

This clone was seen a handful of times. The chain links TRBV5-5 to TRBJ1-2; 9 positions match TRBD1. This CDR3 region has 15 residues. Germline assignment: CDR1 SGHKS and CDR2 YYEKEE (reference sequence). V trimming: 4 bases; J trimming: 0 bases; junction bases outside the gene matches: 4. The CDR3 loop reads CASSLGTGSNYGYTF. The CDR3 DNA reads TGTGCCAGCAGCCTCGGGACAGGGTCTAACTATGGCTACACCTTC.